Following are 28 T cell receptor beta chains from one sample sequenced in a study of T cells in Graves' hyperthyroidism and ophthalmopathy. RNA transcripts yielded amplified TCR beta CDR3 regions. An initial round of RT-PCR targeting the TCR CDR3 relied on the HTBI primer set. TCRdb independently ran MiXCR on the multiplex PCR reads; one entry per CDR3 protein. The sample lists 96,000 or so distinct CDR3 sequences; 51% were seen once. The source material was blood. These receptors originate from a woman aged 40 to 50 with Graves' hyperthyroidism.

This clonotype occurred many times. The rearrangement joins TRBV12-3 or TRBV12-4 to TRBJ1-2, with D uncertain. The germline V and J ends were trimmed by 7 bases and 4 bases, with 16 bases remaining between them. The CDR3 covers 14 residues. The CDR3 loop reads CASMSSRTPYGYTF. CDR3 nucleotides: TGTGCCAGCATGTCTTCCCGAACTCCCTATGGCTACACCTTC.

This clonotype was detected ten times or more. This chain connects TRBV4-1 to TRBJ2-7, with D possibly TRBD1 on 6 matching bases. Trimming shortened V by 2 bases and J by 2 bases, and 22 bases separated the two germline ends. The CDR3 is made up of 18 amino acids. In germline, CDR1 is MGHRA, CDR2 YSYEKL. The CDR3 nucleotides are TGCGCCAGCAGCCAAACCTCCCCAGCAGGGGCGGCGACCTACGAGCAGTACTTC. This translates into CASSQTSPAGAATYEQYF.

In this sample, this clonotype turned up many times. The chain joins TRBV5-1 to TRBJ1-2, with 8 bases matching TRBD1. V shed 4 bases and J 7 bases; nucleotides not matched to a gene: 9. Germline lookup yields CDR1 SGHRS and CDR2 YFSETQ. The CDR3 contains 14 residues. The chain's CDR3 is CASSVDRDRPGYTF. CDR3 coding DNA: TGCGCCAGCAGCGTGGACAGGGACAGACCTGGCTACACCTTC. The entire variable domain, with the rest obtained from reference TRBV5-1 and TRBJ1-2, is as follows: KAGVTQTPRYLIKTRGQQVTLSCSPISGHRSVSWYQQTPGQGLQFLFEYFSETQRNKGNFPGRFSGRQFSNSRSEMNVSTLELGDSALYLCASSVDRDRPGYTFGSGTRLTVV.

The rearrangement joins TRBV20-1 to TRBJ1-6; 8 nucleotides match TRBD1. This CDR3 has 14 residues. V gave up 2 bases and J gave up 10 bases; unmatched junction bases: 7. Germline CDR1 is DFQATT and CDR2 is SNEGSKA (reference sequence). As DNA, the CDR3 is TGCAGTGCTAGACGGACAGGGCCATTGTCACCCCTCCACTTT. This codes for CSARRTGPLSPLHF.

In its sample, this clonotype was seen many times. This chain connects TRBV6-1 to TRBJ2-3; no clear D. The CDR3 consists of 12 residues. Trimming stripped 2 bases from V and 6 bases from J, with 6 bases between. The V gene's germline CDR1 is MNHNS and CDR2 SASEGT. The CDR3: CASSEHGDTQYF. Written as DNA, the CDR3 is TGTGCCAGCAGTGAACATGGGGATACGCAGTATTTT.

In its sample, this clonotype was seen a few times. This sequence joins TRBV18 and TRBJ1-1; the D gene is possibly TRBD1 (5 bases). CDR3 length: 14 amino acids. The germline V gene has CDR1 KGHSH and CDR2 LQKENI. V was clipped by 3 bases and J by 1 base, with 9 bases between them. CDR3 DNA: TGTGCCAGCTCACCTAAAGACAGGAACACTGAAGCTTTCTTT. Translated, it gives CASSPKDRNTEAFF.

CDR3 amino acids: CSAVLAGGPHEQYF. The CDR3 DNA is TGCAGTGCCGTACTAGCGGGAGGGCCCCACGAGCAGTACTTC. The rearrangement links TRBV20-1 to TRBJ2-7; 13 nucleotides agree with TRBD2. Unmatched junction bases numbered 7, after V lost 6 bases and J lost 5 bases. The germline V gene encodes CDR1 DFQATT and CDR2 SNEGSKA (reference sequence). There are 14 residues in the CDR3.

This clonotype was counted at least ten times. The V and J genes are TRBV20-1 and TRBJ2-5, with D perhaps matching TRBD2 (6 bases). There are 12 residues in the CDR3. Trimming left V 0 bases short and J 7 bases short, with 9 bases between. Germline values: CDR1 DFQATT, CDR2 SNEGSKA (reference sequence). The CDR3 region is CSARDQGGTQYF. DNA of the CDR3: TGCAGTGCTAGAGATCAGGGAGGGACCCAGTACTTC.

A note on this clonotype: A much larger clone is a single base away; this may be a read error. The chain couples TRBV5-1 to TRBJ2-7; D unclear. Trimming left V 1 base short and J 4 bases short, with 15 bases between. Germline lookup yields CDR1 SGHRS and CDR2 YFSETQ. This CDR3 spans 15 amino acids. The CDR3 spells CASSLWVERWYEQYF. CDR3 DNA sequence: TGCGCCAGCAGCTTGTGGGTTGAGAGGTGGTACGAGCAGTACTTC.

The chain carries TRBV2 and TRBJ2-7; TRBD1 agrees at 9 bases. The V and J ends lost 1 base and 3 bases, in that order; junction bases with no gene match: 4. This CDR3 has 15 residues. The germline V gene has CDR1 SNHLY and CDR2 FYNNEI. This CDR3 is CASSEEGQGGYEQYF. The CDR3 DNA follows: TGTGCCAGCAGTGAAGAGGGACAGGGTGGCTACGAGCAGTACTTC.

This clonotype was seen many times. This rearrangement joins TRBV12-3 or TRBV12-4 to TRBJ1-1; D unclear. V dropped 7 bases and J dropped 3 bases, with 15 bases sitting between them. CDR3 size: 14 residues. CDR3 sequence reads: CASTLGLLDTEAFF. CDR3 DNA sequence: TGTGCCAGCACCCTAGGGCTCCTGGACACTGAAGCTTTCTTT.

This clonotype has ten or more counts. This rearrangement joins TRBV7-2 to TRBJ1-1; tentative D call: TRBD1 (5 bases). V lost 5 bases, J lost 2 bases, and 9 bases lay in between. Germline V gives CDR1 SGHTA, CDR2 FQGNSA. The CDR3 is made up of 13 amino acids. The CDR3 coding sequence is TGTGCCAGCAGCGCGGGGGGAAACACTGAAGCTTTCTTT. Translation: CASSAGGNTEAFF.

As DNA, the CDR3 is TGCAGCGTTGGCAGGGTGGCTTTCTTT. Its protein is CSVGRVAFF. V gene TRBV29-1 combines with J gene TRBJ1-1, with D maybe TRBD1 (5 bases). The length of the CDR3 is 9 residues. Germline CDR1 reads SQVTM; CDR2 reads ANQGSEA. Trimming removed 4 bases from V and 11 bases from J, with 8 bases in between.

The chain uses TRBV7-9 and TRBJ1-1; maybe TRBD1 (5 bases). Germline loops: CDR1 SEHNR, CDR2 FQNEAQ (reference sequence). The CDR3 runs 14 residues. V was clipped by 1 base and J by 1 base, with 7 bases between them. The CDR3 DNA follows: TGTGCCAGCAGCTTAGGGGGCGAGAACACTGAAGCTTTCTTT. The encoded protein is CASSLGGENTEAFF.

The V and J genes are TRBV25-1 and TRBJ1-2; D gene ambiguous. The CDR3 is 13 residues long. CDR1 is MGHDK and CDR2 is SYGVNS in the germline V gene. V was shortened by 5 bases and J by 8 bases, with 15 bases between the two germline ends. CDR3 in amino acids: CASSFSRAGGYTF. The CDR3 region has the DNA TGTGCCAGCAGTTTTTCGAGGGCGGGGGGCTACACCTTC.

Comments on this clonotype: A read error may explain this, as a much larger clone is one base away. The J gene is TRBJ2-7, the V gene TRBV7-9; 8 nucleotides match TRBD2. V gave up 6 bases and J gave up 3 bases; unmatched junction bases: 7. There are 14 residues in the CDR3. Germline values: CDR1 SEHNR, CDR2 FQNEAQ (reference sequence). Here the CDR3 DNA reads TGTGCCAGCAGTCCACCCGGGACTAGCTACGAGCAGTACTTC. Its protein product is CASSPPGTSYEQYF.

V and J are TRBV20-1 and TRBJ2-2; D uncertain. From germline, CDR1 is DFQATT and CDR2 SNEGSKA (reference sequence). The CDR3 spans 10 residues. V was trimmed by 2 bases and J by 7 bases, leaving 2 bases between them. The CDR3 loop reads CSARRGELFF. The CDR3 coding sequence is TGCAGTGCTAGACGCGGGGAGCTGTTTTTT.

The chain combines TRBV25-1 with TRBJ1-1; TRBD1 is a possible D gene (6 bases). Germline V gene data show CDR1 as MGHDK and CDR2 as SYGVNS. V was cut by 10 bases and J by 8 bases, with 8 bases left in between. This CDR3 comprises 9 residues. The DNA for the CDR3 is TGTGCCACAGGGGTGGAAGCTTTCTTT. Translating it yields CATGVEAFF.

The rearrangement links TRBV15 to TRBJ2-7, with TRBD2 identical over 11 bases. CDR1 LNHNV and CDR2 YYDKDF come from the germline V gene (reference sequence). CDR3 length equals 15 residues. Trimming took 3 bases from V and 8 from J; bases not matched to a gene: 9. The CDR3 bases are TGTGCCACCAGCAGGACGACTAGCGGGACTTACAAGCAGTACTTC. This gives the protein CATSRTTSGTYKQYF.

This clonotype was recorded many times. The chain uses TRBV29-1 and TRBJ1-2, with D hard to call. Germline V gene data show CDR1 as SQVTM and CDR2 as ANQGSEA. The CDR3 loop spans 11 amino acids. The ends were cut back, 1 base at V and 6 bases at J, with 6 bases in the middle. The CDR3 DNA follows: TGCAGCGTTGAAGGGTACGATGGCTACACCTTC. It translates to CSVEGYDGYTF.

This chain connects TRBV9 to TRBJ1-2; D is uncertain. V lost 7 bases to trimming and J lost 5 bases, with 9 bases between them. The CDR3 consists of 11 residues. The germline CDR1 and CDR2 sequences are SGDLS and YYNGEE. CDR3 sequence: CASGHSYGYTF. The CDR3 DNA is TGTGCCAGCGGCCACTCATATGGCTACACCTTC.

The V call is TRBV5-1, the J call TRBJ2-7; D is ambiguous. V dropped 0 bases and J dropped 4 bases, with 8 bases sitting between them. This CDR3 comprises 13 residues. Per germline, CDR1 SGHRS and CDR2 YFSETQ. Written as DNA, the CDR3 is TGCGCCAGCAGCTTGGACAGCTGGTACGAGCAGTACTTC. Translation: CASSLDSWYEQYF.

To note about this clonotype: Sequence at one end of the junction differs from germline and may be a read error. This rearrangement joins TRBV7-9 to TRBJ1-5; weak D call: TRBD1 (6 bases). Germline V gene sequence: CDR1 SEHNR, CDR2 FQNEAQ (reference sequence). This CDR3 has 14 amino acids. The DNA of the CDR3 is TGTGCCAGCAGCTGGGAGGGGGGGAATCAGCTCCAGCATTTT. Translating it yields CASSWEGGNQLQHF.

DNA of the CDR3: TGTGCCAGCAGCTTACCGGGGGCGACTGGCTTAAACACCATATATTTT. It codes for CASSLPGATGLNTIYF. J is TRBJ1-3 and V is TRBV13; D perhaps matches TRBD1 (6 bases). The CDR3 length is 16 residues. V was pared by 2 bases and J by 6 bases, with 17 bases between. Germline V gene data show CDR1 as PRHDT and CDR2 as FYEKMQ (reference sequence).

This clonotype showed up many times. The rearrangement links TRBV6-6 to TRBJ2-7; 11 bases agree with TRBD2. Germline V gene lookup returns CDR1 MNHNY and CDR2 SVGAGI (reference sequence). The CDR3 spans 15 residues. V trimming: 7 bases; J trimming: 2 bases; junction bases outside the gene matches: 7. In nucleotides, the CDR3 is TGTGCCAGCACCCGGCTAGCGGGAGGACCCTACGAGCAGTACTTC. Its protein product is CASTRLAGGPYEQYF.

This clonotype was detected only a few times. CDR3 loop: CAWSAFDGDGYTF. In nucleotides, the CDR3 is TGTGCCTGGAGTGCCTTTGACGGGGATGGCTACACCTTC. This chain uses TRBV30 with TRBJ1-2; D remains unclear. V was shortened by 1 base and J by 6 bases, with 12 bases between the two germline ends. Germline V gene data show CDR1 as GTSNPN and CDR2 as SVGIG (reference sequence). The CDR3 consists of 13 residues.

A word on this clonotype: Lacking the conserved final phenylalanine or tryptophan, this CDR3 likely reflects a read error. No DNA is shown, since the ends of the CDR3 on it are uncertain; the CDR3 is the one TCRdb lists. V and J are TRBV7-8 and TRBJ2-2; TRBD2 is the table's D call, not checked against the DNA. Germline CDR1 reads SGHVS; CDR2 reads FQNEAQ. 16 amino acids form the CDR3, both terminal residues included. The CDR3 loop is CASSFGGNLNTGELVA.

This rearrangement joins TRBV29-1 to TRBJ1-4; 7 nucleotides align to TRBD1. Germline V gene data show CDR1 as SQVTM and CDR2 as ANQGSEA. This CDR3 is built from 12 residues. The V and J ends lost 6 bases and 5 bases, in that order; junction bases with no gene match: 3. CDR3 sequence (DNA): TGCAGCGTCGGGACAGCAAATGAAAAACTGTTTTTT. Translation gives CSVGTANEKLFF.